These 28 T cell receptor beta chains share one sample of origin, sequenced in a study of CXCR3-negative and CXCR3-positive naive CD8 T cells. In preparing the TRB cDNA libraries, 5' RACE with UMI labels was used. TCRdb reprocessed the 5' RACE reads, with one entry per CDR3 protein and no DNA. The listing records about 140,000 distinct CDR3 sequences. Study-level points and caveats: The study found more hydrophobic TRB CDR3s in CXCR3-positive naive cells than in CXCR3-negative naive cells.

Antigen specificity for these receptors is unknown. Specimen: naive CXCR3+ CD8+ T cells from blood. As to subset: CD45RO-CCR7+CD27+CD95- naive CD8+ T cells expressing CXCR3 (TNR3+). All receptors derive from a human donor in good health. Some clones in this sample may be carry-over from other donors' samples.

The chain uses TRBV18 and TRBJ2-7; TCRdb indicates TRBD1, and absent DNA this call remains unverified. From germline, CDR1 is KGHSH and CDR2 LQKENI. This CDR3 contains 13 residues. The CDR3 protein is CASSSDRTYEQYF.

The rearrangement joins TRBV5-1 to TRBJ2-7; lacking DNA, the TRBD2 call made by TCRdb goes unchecked. Germline V gene lookup returns CDR1 SGHRS and CDR2 YFSETQ. CDR3 length: 15 residues. Here the CDR3 reads CASSIFSGGSYEQYF.

The chain links TRBV7-3 to TRBJ2-5. The CDR3 has 15 amino acids. Germline CDR1 reads SGHTA; CDR2 reads FQGTGA. CDR3 sequence: CASSLTRTPTETQYF.

The V call is TRBV7-6, the J call TRBJ1-1; TCRdb's assignment of TRBD1 cannot be checked, as there is no DNA. Per germline, CDR1 SGHVS and CDR2 FNYEAQ. The CDR3 spans 15 residues. CDR3 amino acids: CASSAAGDLNTEAFF.

The chain joins TRBV4-3 to TRBJ1-5. Germline CDR1 reads LGHNA; CDR2 reads YSLEER. The CDR3 spans 13 residues. The CDR3 spells CASSQDSWQPQHF.

The chain joins TRBV6-6 to TRBJ1-2; TCRdb calls TRBD1, which cannot be checked without DNA. Germline assignment: CDR1 MNHNY and CDR2 SVGAGI (reference sequence). The CDR3 extends over 14 amino acids. The CDR3 protein is CASSTGPSNYGYTF.

The gene calls are TRBV4-3 and TRBJ2-7. This CDR3 contains 14 residues. The germline CDR1 and CDR2 sequences are LGHNA and YSLEER. The CDR3 here is CASSQDSYSYEQYF.

The rearrangement links TRBV20-1 to TRBJ1-1; TCRdb returns TRBD1, unconfirmable since there is no DNA. The germline CDR1 and CDR2 sequences are DFQATT and SNEGSKA (reference sequence). CDR3 length: 15 residues. The chain's CDR3 is CSARDWGRGNTEAFF.

The rearrangement links TRBV9 to TRBJ2-7; the TCRdb D gene call, TRBD1, has no DNA to confirm it. The germline V gene has CDR1 SGDLS and CDR2 YYNGEE. The CDR3 has 15 residues. This CDR3 is CASSVGARESYEQYF.

The chain has TRBV7-3 and TRBJ2-7. Germline values: CDR1 SGHTA, CDR2 FQGTGA. The CDR3 length is 13 residues. CDR3: CASSLLAFHEQYF.

The rearrangement joins TRBV7-9 to TRBJ2-3; TCRdb lists TRBD2, though no DNA is available to test this call. Germline values: CDR1 SEHNR, CDR2 FQNEAQ (reference sequence). CDR3 length: 16 amino acids. The CDR3: CASSLKRGGRTDTQYF. The full variable domain, its missing parts supplied by reference TRBV7-9 and TRBJ2-3, is DTGVSQNPRHKITKRGQNVTFRCDPISEHNRLYWYRQTLGQGPEFLTYFQNEAQLEKSRLLSDRFSAERPKGSFSTLEIQRTEQGDSAMYLCASSLKRGGRTDTQYFGPGTRLTVL.

The V gene is TRBV29-1, the J gene TRBJ1-3; TCRdb proposes TRBD1, but this gene call is untestable without DNA. This CDR3 contains 16 residues. Germline values: CDR1 SQVTM, CDR2 ANQGSEA. CDR3 sequence: CSVEDQRGFGGNTIYF. The entire variable domain, with the rest obtained from reference TRBV29-1 and TRBJ1-3, is as follows: SAVISQKPSRDICQRGTSLTIQCQVDSQVTMMFWYRQQPGQSLTLIATANQGSEATYESGFVIDKFPISRPNLTFSTLTVSNMSPEDSSIYLCSVEDQRGFGGNTIYFGEGSWLTVV.

The V gene is TRBV7-3, the J gene TRBJ2-7; TCRdb reports TRBD2, a call that lacks DNA to check it against. The CDR3 is made up of 16 amino acids. Germline lookup yields CDR1 SGHTA and CDR2 FQGTGA. The CDR3: CATVRVYGLHSYEQYF.

The rearrangement uses TRBV9 and TRBJ2-1. Germline lookup yields CDR1 SGDLS and CDR2 YYNGEE. The CDR3 loop spans 13 amino acids. The CDR3 sequence: CASSVDGYNEQFF.

The V and J genes are TRBV4-1 and TRBJ2-7. The CDR3 has 13 residues. The germline V gene has CDR1 MGHRA and CDR2 YSYEKL. The CDR3 sequence: CASSQGRGNEQYF.

This chain links TRBV12-3 or TRBV12-4 with TRBJ2-5; TCRdb's D gene call, TRBD2, goes unchecked for lack of DNA. The CDR3 consists of 16 residues. The CDR3 is CASSGGLAGPQETQYF.

This CDR3 reads CASSFLQGVRDEQFF. The chain recombines TRBV12-3 or TRBV12-4 with TRBJ2-1; no DNA is available, so the TRBD1 call from TCRdb remains unchecked. The CDR3 contains 15 residues.

This chain links TRBV5-1 with TRBJ2-7; TCRdb selects TRBD1, and the lack of DNA leaves this call unchecked. CDR3 size: 15 residues. CDR1 is SGHRS, CDR2 YFSETQ, per germline. The CDR3 protein is CASSFRTGNSYEQYF.

V is TRBV7-9 and J is TRBJ1-1. The CDR3 consists of 12 residues. Per the germline V gene, CDR1 is SEHNR and CDR2 is FQNEAQ (reference sequence). The CDR3 loop reads CASSSIGTEAFF.

This chain links TRBV29-1 with TRBJ2-3. From germline, CDR1 is SQVTM and CDR2 ANQGSEA. The CDR3 spans 14 residues. CDR3 protein: CSVVPAVRTDTQYF.

CDR3 sequence reads: CASSLTSYYEQYF. The rearrangement joins TRBV27 to TRBJ2-7; the D gene TCRdb calls, TRBD2, cannot be checked with no DNA. The CDR3 has 13 amino acids. In germline, CDR1 is MNHEY, CDR2 SMNVEV (reference sequence).

The CDR3 protein is CASSFPEDRGLTEAFF. The gene calls are TRBV7-9 and TRBJ1-1; TCRdb selects TRBD1, and the lack of DNA leaves this call unchecked. CDR1 is SEHNR, CDR2 FQNEAQ, per germline (reference sequence). The CDR3 consists of 16 residues.

The chain recombines TRBV4-3 with TRBJ2-6; TCRdb designates TRBD1, a call that cannot be tested without DNA. The CDR3 totals 16 residues. Germline CDR1 reads LGHNA; CDR2 reads YSLEER. The CDR3 sequence: CASSQAGGSGANVLTF.

This rearrangement joins TRBV27 to TRBJ1-2; TCRdb indicates TRBD1, and absent DNA this call remains unverified. This CDR3 region has 12 residues. Per the germline V gene, CDR1 is MNHEY and CDR2 is SMNVEV (reference sequence). The CDR3 sequence is CASSFTGVGYTF.

The rearrangement joins TRBV7-9 to TRBJ1-1; TCRdb gives TRBD1 as the D gene, but with no DNA this cannot be confirmed. Germline assignment: CDR1 SEHNR and CDR2 FQNEAQ (reference sequence). The CDR3 has 13 amino acids. The CDR3 spells CASSLAGEIEAFF. Filled out from reference TRBV7-9 and TRBJ1-1, the complete variable domain reads DTGVSQNPRHKITKRGQNVTFRCDPISEHNRLYWYRQTLGQGPEFLTYFQNEAQLEKSRLLSDRFSAERPKGSFSTLEIQRTEQGDSAMYLCASSLAGEIEAFFGQGTRLTVV.

V usage is TRBV4-1 and J usage is TRBJ2-7; TCRdb lists TRBD1, though no DNA is available to test this call. This CDR3 comprises 14 residues. The germline V gene has CDR1 MGHRA and CDR2 YSYEKL. CDR3 loop: CASSPGQASYEQYF.

This chain joins TRBV5-1 and TRBJ2-1. The CDR3 extends over 17 amino acids. Per the germline V gene, CDR1 is SGHRS and CDR2 is YFSETQ. This chain's CDR3 is CASTRVLRSSSYNEQFF.

This chain connects TRBV4-1 to TRBJ2-3. CDR1 MGHRA and CDR2 YSYEKL come from the germline V gene. CDR3 size: 12 residues. CDR3 sequence reads: CASSRWSDTQYF.